These T cell receptor beta chains were read from a single sample in a study of T cell repertoires in cytomegalovirus infection. TCRdb itself ran the reads through MiXCR, one entry per CDR3 protein. This table has roughly 320,000 distinct CDR3 sequences, around 9.5% appearing once. The sample was PBMCs. The receptors stem from a human donor in good health (CMV status not recorded). Some clones in this sample may be carry-over from other donors' samples. Both conserved end residues are part of each CDR3. The order of the fields is clone size, D gene, J gene, V gene, CDR3 protein, CDR3 DNA. D genes are given only for firm matches. Clone sizes are given selectively: once, few, many, or a class where the clone is expanded.

>many|TRBD2|TRBJ2-3|TRBV20-1
CSAGQRELGTDTQYF
TGCAGTGCTGGTCAGCGGGAGTTGGGCACAGATACGCAGTATTTT
>NA|NA|TRBJ2-5|TRBV28
CASSPAVGGEETQYF
TGTGCCAGCAGTCCCGCGGTGGGGGGAGAAGAGACCCAGTACTTC
>many|NA|TRBJ1-1|TRBV7-2
CASSSRGDEAFF
TGTGCCAGCAGCTCGCGAGGTGATGAAGCTTTCTTT
>NA|TRBD1|TRBJ1-6|TRBV28
CASGVQGANNSPLHF
TGTGCCAGTGGGGTACAGGGGGCGAATAATTCACCCCTCCACTTT
>many|NA|TRBJ2-7|TRBV28
CASSFLIGTSYEQYF
TGTGCCAGCAGTTTCTTGATTGGTACCTCCTACGAGCAGTACTTC
>many|NA|TRBJ2-3|TRBV7-6
CASSRSTDTQYF
TGTGCCAGCAGCCGTAGCACAGATACGCAGTATTTT
>many|NA|TRBJ2-7|TRBV28
CASSPYSYEQYF
TGTGCCAGCAGCCCCTACTCCTACGAGCAGTACTTC
>few|TRBD1|TRBJ2-3|TRBV15
CATSRGQGAQYF
TGTGCCACCAGCAGAGGACAGGGTGCGCAGTATTTT
>few|NA|TRBJ1-1|TRBV27
CASSTGIGTEAFF
TGTGCCAGCAGCACCGGCATCGGCACTGAAGCTTTCTTT
>many|NA|TRBJ2-3|TRBV20-1
CSARVDTQYF
TGCAGTGCCAGAGTAGATACGCAGTATTTT
>many|NA|TRBJ2-1|TRBV5-4
CASSLEPGRLGNEQFF
TGTGCCAGCAGCTTGGAGCCGGGGAGATTAGGCAATGAGCAGTTCTTC
>few|NA|TRBJ1-1|TRBV7-9
CASTLGGTEAFF
TGTGCCAGCACCCTTGGTGGGACTGAAGCTTTCTTT
>NA|TRBD2|TRBJ2-3|TRBV5-1
CASSPPSTSGAGTDTQYF
TGCGCCAGCAGCCCCCCTTCGACTAGCGGGGCCGGCACAGATACGCAGTATTTT
>NA|TRBD2|TRBJ2-3|TRBV7-9
CASWGEQGFEAGGTDTQYF
TGTGCCAGCTGGGGGGAACAGGGGTTCGAAGCGGGAGGTACAGATACGCAGTATTTT
>few|TRBD1|TRBJ1-6|TRBV28
CASSINSGTGSSPLHF
TGTGCCAGCAGTATCAACTCCGGGACAGGGTCTTCACCCCTCCACTTT
>NA|NA|TRBJ1-1|TRBV9
CASSPQGKPNTEAFF
TGTGCCAGCAGCCCCCAGGGGAAGCCGAACACTGAAGCTTTCTTT
>few|TRBD1|TRBJ2-3|TRBV5-1
CASSWTDRADTQYF
TGCGCCAGCAGCTGGACGGACAGGGCAGATACGCAGTATTTT
>many|NA|TRBJ2-1|TRBV5-4
CASSTPGVNEQFF
TGTGCCAGCAGCACGCCGGGAGTTAATGAGCAGTTCTTC
>few|TRBD1|TRBJ1-4|TRBV12-5
CASGLGGEKLFF
TGTGCTAGTGGTTTAGGGGGCGAAAAACTGTTTTTT
>many|NA|TRBJ2-4|TRBV7-8
CASSSVTGDGTKNIQYF
TGTGCCAGCAGCTCCGTCACGGGGGACGGAACCAAAAACATTCAGTACTTC
>NA|NA|TRBJ1-2|TRBV29-1
CSAGTGTIDGYTF
TGCAGCGCCGGAACCGGGACAATCGATGGCTACACCTTC
>NA|NA|TRBJ1-1|TRBV20-1
CSARDQGAREAFF
TGCAGTGCTAGAGATCAGGGAGCACGAGAGGCTTTCTTT
>many|TRBD1|TRBJ2-5|TRBV18
CASSPLGTVRETQYF
TGTGCCAGCTCACCACTCGGGACAGTCAGGGAGACCCAGTACTTC
>many|TRBD1|TRBJ2-1|TRBV4-2
CASSQGQGNYNEQFF
TGTGCCAGCAGCCAGGGACAGGGGAACTACAATGAGCAGTTCTTC
>few|TRBD2|TRBJ2-5|TRBV20-1
CSAARGGGGPKETQYF
TGCAGTGCTGCCCGAGGTGGCGGGGGGCCCAAAGAGACCCAGTACTTC
>few|NA|TRBJ2-1|TRBV24-1
CATSSGRLFGDEQFF
TGTGCCACCAGTTCGGGGCGGCTATTTGGGGATGAGCAGTTCTTC
>NA|NA|TRBJ1-5|TRBV7-2
CASSLKGQPQHF
TGTGCCAGCAGCTTGAAGGGGCAGCCCCAGCATTTT
>few|TRBD2|TRBJ2-1|TRBV5-1
CASSPLAGAHNEQFF
TGCGCCAGCAGCCCCCTAGCGGGAGCCCACAATGAGCAGTTCTTC
>few|TRBD2|TRBJ2-7|TRBV6-5
CASIGGSGSPYEQYF
TGTGCCAGCATAGGGGGGAGCGGGAGTCCCTACGAGCAGTACTTC
>many|TRBD1|TRBJ1-3|TRBV19
CASIPGQAGGNTIYF
TGTGCCAGTATTCCGGGACAGGCGGGAGGAAACACCATATATTTT
>NA|NA|TRBJ2-3|TRBV20-1
CSSRSTDTQYF
TGCAGTAGTCGCAGCACAGATACGCAGTATTTT
>few|NA|TRBJ2-7|TRBV6-6
CASSYSSGIWSYEQYF
TGTGCCAGCAGTTACTCGAGTGGCATTTGGAGCTACGAGCAGTACTTC
>many|NA|TRBJ2-5|TRBV7-2
CASSLEQAGQETQYF
TGTGCCAGCAGCCTGGAACAGGCGGGGCAAGAGACCCAGTACTTC
>many|NA|TRBJ2-3|TRBV7-2
CASSLEGLSDTQYF
TGTGCCAGCAGCCTAGAGGGACTGTCAGATACGCAGTATTTT
>few|TRBD1|TRBJ1-5|TRBV6-6
CASSSKTNRGPQPQHF
TGTGCCAGCAGTTCCAAAACTAACAGGGGGCCTCAGCCCCAGCATTTT
>many|NA|TRBJ1-2|TRBV7-9
CASSSVGGFNYGYTF
TGTGCCAGCAGCTCCGTGGGGGGATTTAACTATGGCTACACCTTC
>many|NA|TRBJ1-5|TRBV20-1
CSAPGQNNQPQHF
TGCAGTGCTCCTGGACAGAACAATCAGCCCCAGCATTTT
>few|TRBD1|TRBJ1-5|TRBV19
CASAYRGGQPQHF
TGTGCCAGCGCTTACAGGGGCGGGCAGCCCCAGCATTTT
>NA|TRBD1|TRBJ1-2|TRBV20-1
CSARSDRAYGYTF
TGCAGTGCTAGATCAGACAGGGCCTATGGCTACACCTTC
>NA|NA|TRBJ1-4|TRBV27
CASSTRQLALQNEKLFF
TGTGCCAGCAGTACCCGACAGTTGGCCCTCCAAAATGAAAAACTGTTTTTT
>NA|NA|TRBJ2-7|TRBV6-6
CASSRRDTVGEQYF
TGTGCCAGCAGTCGCCGGGACACGGTAGGGGAGCAGTACTTC
>many|NA|TRBJ2-5|TRBV7-2
CASSAYGVGTQYF
TGTGCCAGCAGCGCCTACGGGGTAGGGACCCAGTACTTC
>NA|TRBD1|TRBJ1-2|TRBV19
CASRPLDRETRGYTF
TGTGCCAGTAGGCCCTTGGACAGGGAAACGAGGGGCTACACCTTC
>many|TRBD1|TRBJ1-1|TRBV7-2
CASSVKGQGEAFF
TGTGCCAGCAGCGTGAAGGGACAGGGTGAAGCTTTCTTT
>NA|TRBD1|TRBJ2-1|TRBV14
CASSRTNRGGEQFF
TGTGCCAGCAGCCGTACAAACAGGGGCGGGGAGCAGTTCTTC
>many|TRBD2|TRBJ2-3|TRBV4-1
CASTPGLAGRSDTQYF
TGCGCCAGCACCCCGGGACTAGCGGGGCGATCAGATACGCAGTATTTT
>many|TRBD1|TRBJ2-1|TRBV7-2
CASSLRGGKNEQFF
TGTGCCAGCAGCCTGAGAGGGGGCAAAAATGAGCAGTTCTTC
>few|NA|TRBJ1-1|TRBV5-4
CASSFEVLNTEAFF
TGTGCCAGCAGCTTTGAGGTATTGAACACTGAAGCTTTCTTT
>many|NA|TRBJ2-7|TRBV12-3/TRBV12-4
CASSFSTPSYEQYF
TGTGCCAGCAGTTTCAGCACACCTTCCTACGAGCAGTACTTC
>NA|TRBD2|TRBJ2-5|TRBV28
CASSSSTSGNSFWETQYF
TGTGCCAGCAGTTCAAGTACTAGCGGGAATTCTTTTTGGGAGACCCAGTACTTC
>many|NA|TRBJ1-4|TRBV10-3
CAISEGLHDEKLFF
TGTGCCATCAGTGAGGGATTGCACGATGAAAAACTGTTTTTT
>few|NA|TRBJ2-7|TRBV6-2/TRBV6-3
CASSPDIPSYEQYF
TGTGCCAGCAGCCCCGACATTCCATCCTACGAGCAGTACTTC
>many|NA|TRBJ1-2|TRBV6-2/TRBV6-3
CASRDQNYGYTF
TGTGCCAGCAGGGACCAGAACTATGGCTACACCTTC
>many|NA|TRBJ2-1|TRBV7-2
CASSPLGTRGNNEQFF
TGTGCCAGCAGCCCACTTGGTACTAGAGGGAACAATGAGCAGTTCTTC
>NA|NA|TRBJ1-1|TRBV6-6
CASSPTGKMNTEAFF
TGTGCCAGCAGCCCTACAGGAAAGATGAACACTGAAGCTTTCTTT
>many|NA|TRBJ2-7|TRBV7-6
CASSLASGANYEQYF
TGTGCCAGCAGCTTAGCGTCGGGAGCGAACTACGAGCAGTACTTC
>NA|TRBD1|TRBJ2-1|TRBV24-1
CATSDRGQGDSYNEQFF
TGTGCCACCAGTGACCGAGGACAGGGCGACTCATACAATGAGCAGTTCTTC
>many|TRBD2|TRBJ2-1|TRBV7-6
CASGGGSNEQFF
TGTGCCAGCGGGGGGGGTAGCAATGAGCAGTTCTTC